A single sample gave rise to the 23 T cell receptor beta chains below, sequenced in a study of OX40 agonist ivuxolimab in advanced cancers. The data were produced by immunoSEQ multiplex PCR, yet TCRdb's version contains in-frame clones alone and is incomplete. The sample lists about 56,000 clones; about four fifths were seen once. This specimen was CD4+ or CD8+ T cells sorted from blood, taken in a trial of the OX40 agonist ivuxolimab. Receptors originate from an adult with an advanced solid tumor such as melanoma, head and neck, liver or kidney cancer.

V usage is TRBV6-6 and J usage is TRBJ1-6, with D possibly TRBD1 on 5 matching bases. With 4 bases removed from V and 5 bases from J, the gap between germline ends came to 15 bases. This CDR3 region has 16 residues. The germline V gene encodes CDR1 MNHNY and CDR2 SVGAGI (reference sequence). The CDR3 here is CASSWDRDGHNSPLHF. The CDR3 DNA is TGTGCCAGCAGTTGGGATCGGGACGGACATAATTCACCCCTCCACTTT.

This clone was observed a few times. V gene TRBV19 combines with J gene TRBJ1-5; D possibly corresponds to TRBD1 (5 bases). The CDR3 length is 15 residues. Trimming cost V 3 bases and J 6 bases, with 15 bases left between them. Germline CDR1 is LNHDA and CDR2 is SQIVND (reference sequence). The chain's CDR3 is CASSIGYGGGQPQHF. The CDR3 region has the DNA TGTGCCAGTAGTATTGGTTATGGGGGAGGTCAGCCCCAGCATTTT.

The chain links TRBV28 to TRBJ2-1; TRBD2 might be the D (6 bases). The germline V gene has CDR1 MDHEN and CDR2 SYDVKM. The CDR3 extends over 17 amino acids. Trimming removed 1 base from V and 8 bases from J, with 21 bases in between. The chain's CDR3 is CASSLLVTSRISDEQFF. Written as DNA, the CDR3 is TGTGCCAGCAGTTTATTGGTGACTAGTCGGATTTCGGATGAGCAGTTCTTC.

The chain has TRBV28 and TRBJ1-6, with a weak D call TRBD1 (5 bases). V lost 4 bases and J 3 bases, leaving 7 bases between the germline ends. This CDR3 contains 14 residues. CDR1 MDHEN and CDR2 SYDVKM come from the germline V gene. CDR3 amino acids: CASSSQDYNSPLHF. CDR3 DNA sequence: TGTGCCAGCAGTTCACAGGACTATAATTCACCCCTCCACTTT.

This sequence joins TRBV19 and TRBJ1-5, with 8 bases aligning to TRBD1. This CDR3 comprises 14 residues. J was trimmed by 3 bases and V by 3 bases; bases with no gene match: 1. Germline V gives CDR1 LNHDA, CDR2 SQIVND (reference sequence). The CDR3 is CASSMDRDNQPQHF. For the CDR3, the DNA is TGTGCCAGTAGTATGGACAGGGACAATCAGCCCCAGCATTTT.

This CDR3 reads CASSLGASDYGYTF. For the CDR3, the DNA is TGTGCCAGCAGCTTGGGGGCCTCGGACTATGGCTACACCTTC. The chain carries TRBV5-4 and TRBJ1-2; D gene unclear. With 0 bases removed from V and 3 bases from J, the gap between germline ends came to 9 bases. The CDR3 contains 14 residues. In germline, CDR1 is SGHNT, CDR2 YYREEE (reference sequence).

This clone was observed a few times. The CDR3 sequence is CASSLSTGTRVEQYF. CDR3 bases: TGTGCCAGCAGCTTGTCGACCGGGACGCGAGTCGAGCAGTACTTC. The V call is TRBV11-2, the J call TRBJ2-7; D tentatively reads TRBD1 or TRBD2 (5 bases each). Germline V lookup: CDR1 SGHAT, CDR2 FQNNGV. Trimming pared 3 bases from V and 6 bases from J, leaving 18 bases between. This CDR3 contains 15 residues.

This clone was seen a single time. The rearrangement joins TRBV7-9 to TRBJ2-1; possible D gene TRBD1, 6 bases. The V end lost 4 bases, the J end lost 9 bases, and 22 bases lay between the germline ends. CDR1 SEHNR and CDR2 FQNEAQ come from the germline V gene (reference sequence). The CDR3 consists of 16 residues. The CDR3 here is CASSWGSEGVAGEQFF. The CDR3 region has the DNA TGTGCCAGCAGCTGGGGAAGCGAGGGGGTTGCCGGTGAGCAGTTCTTC.

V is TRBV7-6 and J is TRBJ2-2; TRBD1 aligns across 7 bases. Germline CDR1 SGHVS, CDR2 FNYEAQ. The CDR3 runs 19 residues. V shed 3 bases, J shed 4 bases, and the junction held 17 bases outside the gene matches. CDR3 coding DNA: TGTGCCAGCAGCTTCCAGCCCTTGGGAAGGGGGCTTGGCACCGGGGAGCTGTTTTTT. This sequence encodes CASSFQPLGRGLGTGELFF.

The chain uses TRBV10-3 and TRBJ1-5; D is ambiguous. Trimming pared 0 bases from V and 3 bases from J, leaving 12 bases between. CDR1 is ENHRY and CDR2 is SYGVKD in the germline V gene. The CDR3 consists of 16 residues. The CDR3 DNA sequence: TGTGCCATCAGTGAGTCGAAACTCACGAACAATCAGCCCCAGCATTTT. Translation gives CAISESKLTNNQPQHF.

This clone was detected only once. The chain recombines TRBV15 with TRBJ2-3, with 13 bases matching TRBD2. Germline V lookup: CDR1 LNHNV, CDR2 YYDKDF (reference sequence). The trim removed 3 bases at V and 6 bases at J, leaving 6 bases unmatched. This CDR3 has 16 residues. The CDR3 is CATSRETSGRIDTQYF. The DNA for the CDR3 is TGTGCCACCAGCAGGGAGACTAGCGGGAGGATCGATACGCAGTATTTT.

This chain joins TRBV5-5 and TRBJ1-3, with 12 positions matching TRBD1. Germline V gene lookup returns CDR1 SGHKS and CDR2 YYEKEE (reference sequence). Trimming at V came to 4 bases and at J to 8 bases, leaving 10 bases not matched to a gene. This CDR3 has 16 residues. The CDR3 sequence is CASSVWGQGAKHTIYF. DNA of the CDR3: TGTGCCAGCAGCGTCTGGGGACAGGGGGCCAAGCACACCATATATTTT.

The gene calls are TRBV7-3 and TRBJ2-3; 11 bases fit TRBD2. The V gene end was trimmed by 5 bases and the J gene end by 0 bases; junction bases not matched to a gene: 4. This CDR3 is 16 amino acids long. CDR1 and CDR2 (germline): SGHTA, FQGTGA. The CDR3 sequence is CASSPTSGSSTDTQYF. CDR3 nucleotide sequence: TGTGCCAGCAGCCCAACTAGCGGGAGTAGCACAGATACGCAGTATTTT.

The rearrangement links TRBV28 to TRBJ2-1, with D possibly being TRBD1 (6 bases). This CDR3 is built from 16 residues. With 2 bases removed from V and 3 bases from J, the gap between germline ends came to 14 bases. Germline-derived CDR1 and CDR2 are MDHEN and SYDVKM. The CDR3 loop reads CASSLVQGRGYNEQFF. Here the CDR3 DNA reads TGTGCCAGCAGTTTAGTGCAGGGGCGCGGCTACAATGAGCAGTTCTTC. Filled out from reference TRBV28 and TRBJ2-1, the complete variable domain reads DVKVTQSSRYLVKRTGEKVFLECVQDMDHENMFWYRQDPGLGLRLIYFSYDVKMKEKGDIPEGYSVSREKKERFSLILESASTNQTSMYLCASSLVQGRGYNEQFFGPGTRLTVL.

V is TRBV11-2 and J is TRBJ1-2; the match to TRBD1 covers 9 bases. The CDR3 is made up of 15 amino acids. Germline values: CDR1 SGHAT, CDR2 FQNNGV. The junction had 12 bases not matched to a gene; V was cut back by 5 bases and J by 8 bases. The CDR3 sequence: CASSLDGQGRSGYTF. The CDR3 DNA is TGTGCCAGCAGCCTCGACGGACAGGGGCGGTCAGGCTACACCTTC.

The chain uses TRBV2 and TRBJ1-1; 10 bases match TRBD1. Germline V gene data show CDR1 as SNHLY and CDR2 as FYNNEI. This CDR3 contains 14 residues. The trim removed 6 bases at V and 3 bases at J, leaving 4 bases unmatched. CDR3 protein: CASRSGQGYTEAFF. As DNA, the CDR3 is TGTGCCAGCAGATCGGGACAGGGGTACACTGAAGCTTTCTTT.

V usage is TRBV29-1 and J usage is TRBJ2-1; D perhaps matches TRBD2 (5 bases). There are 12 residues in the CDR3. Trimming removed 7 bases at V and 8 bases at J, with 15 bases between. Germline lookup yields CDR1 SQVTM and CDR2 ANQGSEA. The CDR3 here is CSGEGDLDEQFF. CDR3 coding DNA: TGCAGCGGCGAGGGTGATTTGGATGAGCAGTTCTTC.

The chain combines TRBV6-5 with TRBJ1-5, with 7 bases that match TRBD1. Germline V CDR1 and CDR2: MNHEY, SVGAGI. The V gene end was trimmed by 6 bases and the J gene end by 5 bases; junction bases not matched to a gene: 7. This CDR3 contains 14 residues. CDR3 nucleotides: TGTGCCAGCAGCGCCGGGACAGAGTATCAGCCCCAGCATTTT. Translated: CASSAGTEYQPQHF.

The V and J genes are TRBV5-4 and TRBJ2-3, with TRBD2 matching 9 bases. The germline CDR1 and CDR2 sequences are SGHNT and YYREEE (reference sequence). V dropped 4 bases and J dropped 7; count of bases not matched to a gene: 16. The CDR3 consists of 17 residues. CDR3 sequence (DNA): TGTGCCAGCAGCCCTCAGACTGGCGGGGGGGCCGTAAATACGCAGTATTTT. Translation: CASSPQTGGGAVNTQYF. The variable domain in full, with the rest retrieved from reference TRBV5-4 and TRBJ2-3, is ETGVTQSPTHLIKTRGQQVTLRCSSQSGHNTVSWYQQALGQGPQFIFQYYREEENGRGNFPPRFSGLQFPNYSSELNVNALELDDSALYLCASSPQTGGGAVNTQYFGPGTRLTVL.

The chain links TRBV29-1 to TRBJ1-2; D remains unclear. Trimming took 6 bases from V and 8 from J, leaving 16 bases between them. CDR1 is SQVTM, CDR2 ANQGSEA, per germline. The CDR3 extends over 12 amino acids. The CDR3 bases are TGCAGCGTCCCAGGTCATTCTCCGGGCTACACCTTC. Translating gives CSVPGHSPGYTF.

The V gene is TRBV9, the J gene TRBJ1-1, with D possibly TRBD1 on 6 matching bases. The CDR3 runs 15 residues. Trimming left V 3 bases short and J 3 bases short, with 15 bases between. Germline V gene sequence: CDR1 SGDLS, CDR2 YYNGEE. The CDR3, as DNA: TGTGCCAGCAGCGCGATCCCGGACAGCCACACTGAAGCTTTCTTT. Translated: CASSAIPDSHTEAFF.

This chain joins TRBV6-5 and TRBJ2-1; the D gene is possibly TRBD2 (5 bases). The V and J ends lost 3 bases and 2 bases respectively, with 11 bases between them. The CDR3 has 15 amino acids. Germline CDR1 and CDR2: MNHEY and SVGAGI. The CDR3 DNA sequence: TGTGCCAGCAGTTATCTAGCCGGCGCCTACAATGAGCAGTTCTTC. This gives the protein CASSYLAGAYNEQFF.

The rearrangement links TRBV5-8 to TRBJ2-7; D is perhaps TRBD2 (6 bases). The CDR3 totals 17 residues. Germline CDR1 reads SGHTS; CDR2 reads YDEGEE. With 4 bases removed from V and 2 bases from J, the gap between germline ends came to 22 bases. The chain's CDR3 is CASSRDFEEMGTYEQYF. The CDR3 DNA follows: TGTGCCAGCAGCCGGGACTTTGAGGAGATGGGCACCTACGAGCAGTACTTC.